Listed here is a single T cell receptor (beta chain). Its antigen remains undetermined. Base qualities are missing; no much larger clone stands one base away. TCR beta libraries were generated from genomic DNA with the immunoSEQ kit, following the manufacturer's recommendations. For library preparation, a first multiplex PCR was performed with proprietary primers, followed by a second PCR in which unique barcodes were added, and bead cleanups were performed after each round. Each sample batch included a kit-provided positive control reaction and a negative control reaction. The final libraries were assessed on an Agilent 4200 TapeStation D1000 ScreenTape, pooled by volume, and quantified by qPCR. Sequencing ran on an Illumina NextSeq500 with a MidOutput 150-cycle cartridge, using 156 Read1 and 15 Index1 cycles with kit custom primers. The pooled library was loaded at approximately 0.96 pM, and roughly 20% PhiX control was spiked in. Per the source publication's procedure: Vendor-processed data were analyzed in R, with a clonotype defined as all T cells sharing the same CDR3 nucleotide sequence. In the clone abundance analyses, frequencies in each sample were normalized to that sample's 10,000 most abundant clones. Before analysis, public T cell clones were removed, and these numbered fewer than five per sample on average. An abundance difference of at least 32-fold between compartments was the criterion for calling clonotypes tumor-enriched or baseline blood-enriched. A beta-binomial differential abundance model was used to identify clonotypes that expanded or contracted between blood time points. Similarity between tumor and blood repertoires was quantified using the Baroni-Urbani and Buser coefficient, and groups were compared with two-tailed Wilcoxon tests in R. TCRdb's version of the immuneACCESS table is confined to in-frame rearrangements and falls short of the full clone set. An unresolved V gene accounts for under half of the shortfall where checked; the remainder is of unknown origin. D and trimming come from the DNA, and the V and J calls and clone size come from that table. The sample contains 150,000 to 190,000 clones, approximately 86% of them found a single time. The ten largest clones take up 10% to 15% of the sample.

The data derive from a study of radiation and T cells in renal cell carcinoma (dated by TCRdb to about 2020). Looking at the study overall: Samples came from a clinical trial, in which primary renal cell carcinomas received 15 Gy stereotactic body radiation therapy followed by nephrectomy 4 weeks later. A total of roughly 3,900,000 unique CDR3 nucleotide sequences, encoding some 2,700,000 unique CDR3 amino acid sequences, were found across all 55 or so samples. A total of around 53 samples underwent TCR beta sequencing, made up of approximately 26 tumors and roughly 27 peripheral blood samples.

This sample's time point label indicates: blood 2 weeks post-SBRT. The sample's treatment or condition label, in plain terms: 15 Gy SBRT to primary tumor, nephrectomy 4 weeks later. To follow tumor-enriched clonotypes, serial peripheral blood was collected from radiation-treated patients at baseline and at 2 weeks and 4 weeks after SBRT. All patients had renal cell carcinoma with clear cell pathology. The QIAamp DNA Blood Mini Kit (Qiagen) was used to prepare genomic DNA for TCR sequencing. Only samples passing all quality control checks were included in the analyses. Findings and caveats that apply to the study as a whole: Tracking of blood repertoire dynamics stopped at less than five weeks after treatment, with no follow-up past that point. Because pretreatment tumor biopsies were not available, the baseline intratumoral presence of clonotypes could not be determined. Top tumor clonotypes rose in blood from baseline to 2 weeks post-radiation, then contracted by 4 weeks, suggesting transient expansion of tumor-resident clones. With a single-armed trial design, the study had no way to address how radiation dose or scheduling affects the TCR repertoire.

The sequence came from a woman aged 50 to 60 with renal cell carcinoma. The source was blood, collected from a patient whose treatment included radiotherapy and nephrectomy.

The DNA sequence is TGTGCCAGTAGTCCCGGCCAGAACACTGAAGCTTTCTTT. This gives the protein CASSPGQNTEAFF. This sequence uses TRBV19 and TRBJ1-1; no D segment can be confidently identified. Measured from the cysteine to the phenylalanine, the CDR3 is 13 residues long. Just the 39-base CDR3 DNA is kept, in frame starting at base 1. The germline ends are 8 bases apart after V is trimmed by 5 bases and J by 1 base. The germline V gene (reference sequence) yields LNHDA for CDR1 and SQIVND for CDR2.